This record looks at one T cell receptor (beta chain) sequence and its context. V was pared by 10 bases and J by 4 bases, with 8 bases between. The CDR3 is 12 residues long. Germline CDR1 is LNHDA and CDR2 is SQIVND (reference sequence). This sample is drawn from a study of Graves' ophthalmopathy and Graves' hyperthyroidism. Transcripts of RNA were the source for amplifying TCR beta CDR3 regions. The library came from an HTBI-primed first-round RT-PCR and a second-round multiplex PCR. TCRdb processed the multiplex PCR reads anew with MiXCR; each CDR3 protein has one entry. The sample includes 600,000 to 950,000 distinct CDR3 sequences, 40% seen only once; the top ten take approximately 46%.

This chain joins TRBV19 and TRBJ2-6; D is ambiguous. The origin of this receptor is an adult man with Graves' ophthalmopathy. Sequences were obtained from peripheral blood. DNA of the CDR3: TGTGCCACCACGATGGGGGCCAACGTCCTGACTTTC. Protein: CATTMGANVLTF.